What follows are 15 T cell receptor beta chains derived from one specimen sequenced in a study of T cell repertoires in cytomegalovirus infection. TCRdb ran MiXCR on the reads and lists one entry per CDR3 protein. The table lists roughly 500,000 distinct CDR3 sequences, more than 15% of them singletons. Sequenced sample: CD8+ T cells from PBMCs. Receptors originate from a human donor in good health (CMV status not recorded). Some clones in this sample may be carry-over from other donors' samples.

This clonotype showed up just a few times. The chain combines TRBV7-7 with TRBJ2-5; no reliable D call. The CDR3 extends over 15 amino acids. Per germline, CDR1 SSHAT and CDR2 FNYEAQ (reference sequence). Trimming took 1 base from V and 5 from J, leaving 14 bases between them. The CDR3 nucleotides read TGTGCCAGCAGCTTAGAGTGGGGTACTGGCGAGACCCAGTACTTC. Translating gives CASSLEWGTGETQYF.

CDR3 residues: CASSYGQGGDYGYTF. Here the CDR3 DNA reads TGTGCCAGCAGTTATGGACAGGGGGGCGACTATGGCTACACCTTC. This chain uses TRBV6-5 with TRBJ1-2; 10 bases map to TRBD1. V shed 3 bases, J shed 3 bases, and the junction held 4 bases outside the gene matches. Germline CDR1 and CDR2: MNHEY and SVGAGI. CDR3 length: 15 amino acids.

CDR3 loop: CASSIAAGREQFF. The DNA of the CDR3 is TGTGCCAGTAGTATAGCCGCGGGGCGTGAGCAGTTCTTC. The V gene is TRBV19, the J gene TRBJ2-1; tentatively, D is TRBD2 (6 bases). The germline V and J ends were trimmed by 1 base and 9 bases, with 10 bases remaining between them. The length of the CDR3 is 13 residues. The germline V gene encodes CDR1 LNHDA and CDR2 SQIVND (reference sequence).

About this clonotype: This may be a read error, as it is one base from a much larger clone. The chain recombines TRBV12-3 or TRBV12-4 with TRBJ2-6, with D unresolved. Trimming took off 8 bases at V and 0 bases at J, with 14 bases between the two ends. The CDR3 runs to 16 residues. The CDR3 nucleotides are TGTGCCAGCGGGCTCAGGAAGGGCTCTGGGGCCAACGTCCTGACTTTC. It specifies CASGLRKGSGANVLTF.

The V call is TRBV27, the J call TRBJ2-2; 9 bases are a match to TRBD1. V was clipped by 4 bases and J by 6 bases; unmatched bases: 6. CDR1 and CDR2 (germline): MNHEY, SMNVEV (reference sequence). CDR3 length: 15 residues. The CDR3: CASSSGTGFPGELFF. The CDR3 coding sequence is TGTGCCAGCAGTTCCGGGACAGGGTTTCCCGGGGAGCTGTTTTTT.

In regard to this clonotype: No conserved phenylalanine or tryptophan is present at the end of the CDR3, so a read error is the likely explanation. The chain is built from TRBV7-6 and TRBJ2-2; possibly TRBD1 or TRBD2 for D (6 bases each). CDR1 is SGHVS, CDR2 FNYEAQ, per germline. This CDR3 contains 15 residues. The CDR3 loop is CASSAGHSKTGELFI. As DNA, the CDR3 is TGTGCTAGCAGCGCGGGACACTCGAAAACCGGGGAGCTGTTTATT.

The rearrangement uses TRBV20-1 and TRBJ2-7; a weak D match, TRBD2 (6 bases). The CDR3 is 15 amino acids. Trimming left V 3 bases short and J 5 bases short, with 20 bases between. The germline CDR1 and CDR2 sequences are DFQATT and SNEGSKA (reference sequence). CDR3 in amino acids: CSARRRGGSFDEQYF. CDR3 nucleotide sequence: TGCAGTGCTAGGAGGAGGGGAGGCAGTTTCGACGAGCAGTACTTC.

The sample holds many counts of this clonotype. The rearrangement links TRBV2 to TRBJ1-5; D is uncertain. This CDR3 spans 15 amino acids. V was clipped by 1 base and J by 2 bases, with 9 bases between them. CDR1 is SNHLY and CDR2 is FYNNEI in the germline V gene. The CDR3 sequence is CASSEGRRGNQPQHF. DNA of the CDR3: TGTGCCAGCAGTGAAGGGCGGAGGGGCAATCAGCCCCAGCATTTT.

This chain joins TRBV18 and TRBJ2-1; the match to TRBD1 covers 9 bases. The CDR3 covers 15 residues. The germline gives CDR1 KGHSH, CDR2 LQKENI. Losses at the gene ends were 2 bases for V and 3 bases for J; bases not matched to a gene: 2. CDR3 protein: CASSPGQGIYNEQFF. CDR3 in DNA: TGTGCCAGCTCACCAGGACAGGGGATCTACAATGAGCAGTTCTTC.

Points on this clonotype: Since the CDR3 does not end with the conserved phenylalanine or tryptophan, this likely comes from a read error. The CDR3 DNA reads TGTGCCAGCAGTCCGGGACTAGCGTCGGGTGAGCAGTTCTTA. Translated, it gives CASSPGLASGEQFL. This sequence joins TRBV6-4 and TRBJ2-1; TRBD2 aligns across 10 bases. The germline CDR1 and CDR2 sequences are MRHNA and SNTAGT. V gave up 5 bases and J gave up 9 bases; unmatched junction bases: 7. The CDR3 spans 14 residues.

The chain joins TRBV12-3 or TRBV12-4 to TRBJ1-3; D is undetermined. The length of the CDR3 is 11 residues. V lost 9 bases, J lost 3 bases, and 6 bases lay in between. CDR3 amino acids: CASPSGNTIYF. CDR3 bases: TGTGCCAGTCCGAGTGGAAACACCATATATTTT.

This clonotype has ten or more counts. DNA for the CDR3: TGTGCCAGCAGCTCACCACCCGGCTACACCTTC. Translated, it gives CASSSPPGYTF. The chain recombines TRBV11-2 with TRBJ1-2; no reliable D call. Trimming stripped 4 bases from V and 8 bases from J, with 8 bases between. CDR1 and CDR2 from the germline V gene are SGHAT and FQNNGV. The CDR3 extends over 11 amino acids.

This clonotype was counted at least ten times. This chain uses TRBV7-9 with TRBJ2-1, with TRBD1 as a possible D gene (6 bases). This CDR3 contains 17 residues. Trimming pared 1 base from V and 10 bases from J, leaving 23 bases between. From germline, CDR1 is SEHNR and CDR2 FQNEAQ (reference sequence). In DNA form, the CDR3 reads TGTGCCAGCAGCTTAGGGATGGACAGCGAGCCCCAGGGGGAGCAGTTCTTC. It codes for CASSLGMDSEPQGEQFF.

This clonotype was seen at least ten times. Here the CDR3 reads CSASAGGTFSYNEQFF. CDR3 nucleotide sequence: TGCAGTGCTAGCGCCGGGGGGACTTTCTCCTACAATGAGCAGTTCTTC. The chain uses TRBV20-1 and TRBJ2-1; TRBD2 matches 7 bases. CDR3 length: 16 amino acids. Germline V CDR1 and CDR2: DFQATT, SNEGSKA (reference sequence). The V segment lost 3 bases and the J segment 0 bases; nucleotides outside the gene matches: 8.

This clonotype was seen at least ten times. This sequence joins TRBV4-2 and TRBJ2-6, with 9 bases matching TRBD1. The germline CDR1 and CDR2 sequences are LGHNA and YNFKEQ. The V segment lost 1 base and the J segment 0 bases; nucleotides outside the gene matches: 7. The CDR3 runs to 19 residues. CDR3 protein: CASSQGAGTGPSGANVLTF. CDR3 DNA sequence: TGTGCCAGCAGCCAAGGTGCGGGGACAGGGCCCTCTGGGGCCAACGTCCTGACTTTC.